This TCR beta chain originates from a study of CD8+CD57+ T cells in acquired aplastic anemia (dated by TCRdb to the late 2010s). Turning to the overall study: Extracted DNA from sorted CD4+ and CD8+ cells averaged about 2.9 ug, ranging from roughly 0.17 to 30 ug. CD8+CD57+ expansion was defined as frequency above the mean frequency observed in healthy subjects.

Profiling of TCR beta VDJ combinations and CDR3 sequences used genomic DNA as the template. An Illumina HiSeq 2000 was used for TCR repertoire sequencing. Per the original workflow: TRBV/TRBJ rearrangement plots, CDR3 size and DJ length profiles, and Simpson's diversity index were used to assess repertoires. Whichever DNA sequence was most abundant in the deep sequencing data was defined as the immunodominant clone. CDR3 amino acid sequences were screened for sharing across subjects and were compared with published repertoires and the VDJdb database. TCRdb's own reprocessing of the public reads used fastp at Q25 and MiXCR and kept productive beta chains. Each CDR3 protein appears once, grouped with its most common genes and DNA. These V and J calls derive from TCRdb rather than the authors' analysis. The sample records about 180,000 distinct CDR3 sequences, 63% of which are singletons. Of the sample, approximately 40% is held by the ten largest clones.

Of note for this clonotype: What this receptor recognizes is not known. No per-base quality is available; no much larger clone lies one base away.

Flow cytometry had shown CD8+CD57+ cell expansion in the patients selected for sequencing. Severe acquired aplastic anemia was diagnosed in all patients according to International Study of Aplastic Anemia and Agranulocytosis and Camitta criteria. Patients had received no therapy at the time of blood sampling. In the study, sorted CD4+ and CD8+ blood T cells from patients with severe aplastic anemia and from healthy subjects underwent deep sequencing of TCR repertoires. Patients were enrolled under clinicaltrials.gov protocols 00001620, 01623167, 00001397, 00071045, 00081523 and 00961064 in the USA. Ficoll-Paque density gradient centrifugation was used to isolate peripheral blood mononuclear cells. Before DNA extraction, CD4+ and CD8+ T cells were sorted by FACS or by magnetic beads. CDR1 and CDR2 were assigned from the germline V gene as KGHDR and SFDVKD. Trimming leaves V shorter by 0 bases and J shorter by 4 bases, with the junction holding 8 bases beyond the gene matches. The CDR3 sequence holds 16 residues, the cysteine and phenylalanine included. The only DNA kept is the CDR3, 48 bases in frame from the first base.

Study-level results and caveats: About 30 CD8+ CDR3 sequences were found to be shared between patients and controls, but these sequences appeared to be highly expressed in patients and within the immunodominant clones of the patients. Patients and healthy controls showed no significant difference in CD8+ Simpson's diversity (P=0.060).

The chain is assembled from TRBV24-1 and TRBJ2-7, with 7 central nucleotides matching TRBD2. This clonotype originated in a human donor with aplastic anemia. Sequencing was done on a sample of sorted CD4+, CD8+, or CD8+CD57+ T cells (not recorded which) from PBMCs. CDR3 reads: CATSDLSAGVLYEQYF. The bases read TGTGCCACCAGTGATTTGTCGGCGGGAGTATTATACGAGCAGTACTTC.